Presented here are 7 T cell receptor beta chains from one specimen sequenced in a study of beta chain features in type 1 diabetes. Study-level results: When Type 1 diabetes patients were examined, their TCRB CDR3s proved moderately but significantly shorter in all four CD4+ subsets.

cDNA synthesis used the whole RNA isolate, giving expressed TCRB sequences. TCRdb keeps only in-frame clones here, not all; method: immunoSEQ multiplex PCR. The sample records approximately 15,000 clones, around 69% being singletons. Their cognate antigens are unknown. What was sequenced was stem cell memory CD4+ T cells from blood. The receptors were sampled from a woman in her late teens or twenties with type 1 diabetes.

V is TRBV11-2 and J is TRBJ2-7; 9 bases map to TRBD2. With 4 bases clipped from V and 5 bases from J, the junction kept 12 bases outside the gene matches. Looked up from germline, CDR1 is SGHAT and CDR2 is FQNNGV. The CDR3 extends over 16 amino acids. This chain's CDR3 is CASSSTRPAGGDEQYV. The CDR3 nucleotides are TGTGCCAGCAGCTCCACGAGGCCAGCGGGAGGAGACGAGCAGTACGTC.

The CDR3 nucleotides are TGTGCCAGCAGTGAGGGTCGGGCCGGGACTAGGGAGAACACCGGGGAGCTGTTTTTT. It specifies CASSEGRAGTRENTGELFF. The chain links TRBV2 to TRBJ2-2; 8 bases are shared with TRBD2. Germline V gene sequence: CDR1 SNHLY, CDR2 FYNNEI. This CDR3 has 19 residues. J gave up 1 base and V 3 bases, and 13 bases lay outside the gene matches.

The chain links TRBV9 to TRBJ2-2; TRBD2 matches 12 bases. The CDR3 extends over 18 amino acids. The junction had 8 bases not matched to a gene; V was cut back by 4 bases and J by 1 base. The germline V gene has CDR1 SGDLS and CDR2 YYNGEE. As DNA, the CDR3 is TGTGCCAGCAGCTTCCGCGGACTAGCGGGGTTGAACACCGGGGAGCTGTTTTTT. It specifies CASSFRGLAGLNTGELFF.

The rearrangement links TRBV30 to TRBJ2-4; tentative D call: TRBD2 (6 bases). The germline V and J ends were trimmed by 3 bases and 7 bases, with 13 bases remaining between them. Germline values: CDR1 GTSNPN, CDR2 SVGIG (reference sequence). This CDR3 is built from 13 residues. The CDR3 here is CAWREDYTNIQYF. In DNA, the CDR3 is TGTGCCTGGAGGGAGGACTACACGAACATTCAGTACTTC.

This clone was found a few times. The genes are TRBV28 and TRBJ1-2; 7 bases are a match to TRBD1. Trimming removed 6 bases from V and 8 bases from J; junction bases left unmatched: 3. From germline, CDR1 is MDHEN and CDR2 SYDVKM. The CDR3 consists of 11 residues. CDR3: CASSTQGGYTF. DNA for the CDR3: TGTGCCAGCAGCACACAGGGGGGCTACACCTTC.

The chain links TRBV4-1 to TRBJ2-4; 8 nucleotides align to TRBD2. V lost 1 base to trimming and J lost 0 bases; unmatched junction nucleotides: 11. The CDR3 has 19 amino acids. CDR1 and CDR2 (germline): MGHRA, YSYEKL. DNA of the CDR3: TGCGCCAGCAGCCAAGTGGGGTTTGGAGCGGGAGTAGCCAAAAACATTCAGTACTTC. It specifies CASSQVGFGAGVAKNIQYF.

This clone was found a few times. This chain joins TRBV28 and TRBJ2-4; possible D gene TRBD2, 5 bases. V lost 6 bases, J lost 0 bases, and 9 bases lay in between. Germline V gene lookup returns CDR1 MDHEN and CDR2 SYDVKM. CDR3 size: 14 residues. CDR3 sequence reads: CASRAGLAKNIQYF. Here the CDR3 DNA reads TGTGCCAGCAGGGCCGGACTAGCCAAAAACATTCAGTACTTC. Variable domain in full (rest from reference TRBV28 and TRBJ2-4): DVKVTQSSRYLVKRTGEKVFLECVQDMDHENMFWYRQDPGLGLRLIYFSYDVKMKEKGDIPEGYSVSREKKERFSLILESASTNQTSMYLCASRAGLAKNIQYFGAGTRLSVL.